The TCR beta chain under discussion was sequenced for a study of T-cell memory formation after mild COVID-19. Looking at the study overall: TCR clusters mostly belonged to single donors.

The authors produced TCR alpha and TCR beta cDNA libraries with sample barcodes and UMIs by 5'RACE using constant-segment primers. TCRdb itself ran the 5' RACE reads through MiXCR, one entry per CDR3 protein. The sample shows hundreds of thousands of distinct CDR3 sequences, approximately 21% of them seen only once. Specimen: PBMCs or a T cell subset sorted from them (not recorded which). The clonotype was recovered from an adult woman who had mild COVID-19 (a few samples of this study predate the infection). Cell type and time point are not known.

As DNA, the CDR3 is TGTGCCAGCAGCACCACATTCGAGAGCTCCTACGAGCAGTACTTC. Amino acids: CASSTTFESSYEQYF. The rearrangement joins TRBV7-3 to TRBJ2-7; unclear D gene. CDR1 is SGHTA and CDR2 is FQGTGA in the germline V gene. The CDR3 totals 15 residues. V was clipped by 5 bases and J by 0 bases, with 14 bases between them.